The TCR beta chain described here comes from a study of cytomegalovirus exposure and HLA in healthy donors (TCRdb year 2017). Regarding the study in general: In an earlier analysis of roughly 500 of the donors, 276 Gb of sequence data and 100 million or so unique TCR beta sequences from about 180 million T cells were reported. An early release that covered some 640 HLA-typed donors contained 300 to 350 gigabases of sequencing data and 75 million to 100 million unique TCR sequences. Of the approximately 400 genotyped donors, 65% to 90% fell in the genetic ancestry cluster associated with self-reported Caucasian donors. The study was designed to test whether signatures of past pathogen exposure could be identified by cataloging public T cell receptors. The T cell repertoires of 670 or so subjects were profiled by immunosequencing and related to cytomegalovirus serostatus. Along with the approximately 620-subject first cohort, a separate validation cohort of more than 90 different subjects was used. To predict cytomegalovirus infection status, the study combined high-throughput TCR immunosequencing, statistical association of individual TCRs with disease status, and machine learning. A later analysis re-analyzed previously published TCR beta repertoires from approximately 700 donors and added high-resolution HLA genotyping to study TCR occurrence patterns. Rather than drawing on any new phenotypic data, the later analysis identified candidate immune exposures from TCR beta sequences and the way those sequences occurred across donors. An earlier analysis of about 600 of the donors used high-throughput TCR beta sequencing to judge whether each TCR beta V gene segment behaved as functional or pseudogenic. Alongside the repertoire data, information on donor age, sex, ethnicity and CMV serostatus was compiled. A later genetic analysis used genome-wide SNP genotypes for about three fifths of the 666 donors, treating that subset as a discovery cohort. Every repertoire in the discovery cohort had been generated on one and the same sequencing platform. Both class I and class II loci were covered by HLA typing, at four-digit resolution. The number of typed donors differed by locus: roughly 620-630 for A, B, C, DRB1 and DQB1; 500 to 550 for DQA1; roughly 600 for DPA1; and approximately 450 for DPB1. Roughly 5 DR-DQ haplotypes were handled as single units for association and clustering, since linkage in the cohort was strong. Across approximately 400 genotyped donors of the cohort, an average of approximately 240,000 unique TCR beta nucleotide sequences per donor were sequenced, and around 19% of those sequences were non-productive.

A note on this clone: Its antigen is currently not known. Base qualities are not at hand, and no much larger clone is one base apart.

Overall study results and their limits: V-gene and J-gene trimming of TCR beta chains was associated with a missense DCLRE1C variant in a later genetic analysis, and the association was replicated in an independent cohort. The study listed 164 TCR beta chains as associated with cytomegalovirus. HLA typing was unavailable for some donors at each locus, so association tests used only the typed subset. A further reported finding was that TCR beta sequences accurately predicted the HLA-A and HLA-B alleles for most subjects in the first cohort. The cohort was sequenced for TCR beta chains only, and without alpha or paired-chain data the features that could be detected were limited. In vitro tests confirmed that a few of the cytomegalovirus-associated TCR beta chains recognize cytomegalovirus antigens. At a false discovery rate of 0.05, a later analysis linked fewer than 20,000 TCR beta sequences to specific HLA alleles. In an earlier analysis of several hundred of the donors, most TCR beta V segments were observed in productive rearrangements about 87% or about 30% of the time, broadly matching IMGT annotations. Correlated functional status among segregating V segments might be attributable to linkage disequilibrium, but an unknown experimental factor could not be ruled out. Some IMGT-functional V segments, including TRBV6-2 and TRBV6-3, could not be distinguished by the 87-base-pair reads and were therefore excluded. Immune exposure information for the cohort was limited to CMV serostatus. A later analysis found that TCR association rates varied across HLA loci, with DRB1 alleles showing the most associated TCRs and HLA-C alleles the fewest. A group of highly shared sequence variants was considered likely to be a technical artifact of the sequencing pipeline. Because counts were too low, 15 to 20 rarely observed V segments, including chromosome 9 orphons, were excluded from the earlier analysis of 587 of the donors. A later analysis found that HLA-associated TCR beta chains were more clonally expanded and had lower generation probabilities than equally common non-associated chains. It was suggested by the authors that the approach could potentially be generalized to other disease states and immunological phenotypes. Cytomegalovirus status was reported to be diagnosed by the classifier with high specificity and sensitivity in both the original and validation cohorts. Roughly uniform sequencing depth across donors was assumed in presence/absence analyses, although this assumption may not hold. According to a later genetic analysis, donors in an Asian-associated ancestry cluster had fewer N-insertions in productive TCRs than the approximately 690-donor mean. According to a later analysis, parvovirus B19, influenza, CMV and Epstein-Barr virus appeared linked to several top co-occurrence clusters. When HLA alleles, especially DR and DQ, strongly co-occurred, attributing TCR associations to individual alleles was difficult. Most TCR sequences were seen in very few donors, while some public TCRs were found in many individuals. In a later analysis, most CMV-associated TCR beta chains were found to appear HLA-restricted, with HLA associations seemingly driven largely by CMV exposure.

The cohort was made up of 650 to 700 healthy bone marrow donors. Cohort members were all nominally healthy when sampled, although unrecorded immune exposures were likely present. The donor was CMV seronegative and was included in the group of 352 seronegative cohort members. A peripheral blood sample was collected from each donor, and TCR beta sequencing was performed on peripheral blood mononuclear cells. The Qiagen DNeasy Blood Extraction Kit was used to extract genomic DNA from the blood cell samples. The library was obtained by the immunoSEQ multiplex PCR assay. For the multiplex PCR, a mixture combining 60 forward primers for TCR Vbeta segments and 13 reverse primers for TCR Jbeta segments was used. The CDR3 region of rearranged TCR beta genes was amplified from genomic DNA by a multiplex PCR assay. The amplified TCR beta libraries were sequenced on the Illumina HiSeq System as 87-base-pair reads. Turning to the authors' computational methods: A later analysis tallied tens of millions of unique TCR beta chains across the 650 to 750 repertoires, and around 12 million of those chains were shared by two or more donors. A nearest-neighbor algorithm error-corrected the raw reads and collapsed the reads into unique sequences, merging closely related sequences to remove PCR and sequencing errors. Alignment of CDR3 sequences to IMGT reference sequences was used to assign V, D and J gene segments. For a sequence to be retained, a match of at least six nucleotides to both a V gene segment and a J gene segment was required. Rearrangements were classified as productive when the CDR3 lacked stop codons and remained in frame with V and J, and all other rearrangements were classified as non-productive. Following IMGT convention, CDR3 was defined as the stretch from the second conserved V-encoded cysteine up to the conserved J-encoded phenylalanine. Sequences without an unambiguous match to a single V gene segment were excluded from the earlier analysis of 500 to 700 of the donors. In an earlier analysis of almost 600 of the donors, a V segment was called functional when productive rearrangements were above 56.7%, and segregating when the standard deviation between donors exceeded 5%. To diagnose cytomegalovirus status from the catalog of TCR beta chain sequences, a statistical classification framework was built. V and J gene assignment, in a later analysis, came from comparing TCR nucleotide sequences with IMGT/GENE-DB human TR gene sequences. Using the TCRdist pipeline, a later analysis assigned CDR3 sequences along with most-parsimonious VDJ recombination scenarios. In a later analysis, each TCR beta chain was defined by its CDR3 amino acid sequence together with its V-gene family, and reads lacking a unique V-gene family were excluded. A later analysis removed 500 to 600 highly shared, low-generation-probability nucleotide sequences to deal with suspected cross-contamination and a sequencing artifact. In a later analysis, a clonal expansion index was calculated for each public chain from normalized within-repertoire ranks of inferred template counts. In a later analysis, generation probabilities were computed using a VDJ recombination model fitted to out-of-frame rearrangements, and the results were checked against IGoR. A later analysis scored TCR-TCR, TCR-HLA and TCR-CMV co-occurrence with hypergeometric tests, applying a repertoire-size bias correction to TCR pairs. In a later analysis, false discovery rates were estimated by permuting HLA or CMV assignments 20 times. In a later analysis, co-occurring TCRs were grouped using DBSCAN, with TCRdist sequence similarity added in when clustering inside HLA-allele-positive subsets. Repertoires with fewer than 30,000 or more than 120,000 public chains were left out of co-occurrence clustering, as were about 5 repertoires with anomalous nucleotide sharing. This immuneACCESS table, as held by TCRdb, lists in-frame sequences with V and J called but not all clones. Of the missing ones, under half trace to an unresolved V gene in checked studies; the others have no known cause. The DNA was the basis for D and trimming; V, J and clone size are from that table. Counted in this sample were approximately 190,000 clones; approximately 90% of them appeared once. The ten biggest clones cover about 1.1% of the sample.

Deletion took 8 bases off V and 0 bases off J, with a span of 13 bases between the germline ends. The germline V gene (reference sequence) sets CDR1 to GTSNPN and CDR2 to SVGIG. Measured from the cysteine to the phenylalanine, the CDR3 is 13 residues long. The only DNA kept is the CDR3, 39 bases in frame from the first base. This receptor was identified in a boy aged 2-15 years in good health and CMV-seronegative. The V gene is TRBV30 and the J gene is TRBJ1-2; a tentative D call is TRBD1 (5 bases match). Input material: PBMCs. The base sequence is TGTGCCGAAGACGACAGAGCTAACTATGGCTACACCTTC. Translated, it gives CAEDDRANYGYTF.